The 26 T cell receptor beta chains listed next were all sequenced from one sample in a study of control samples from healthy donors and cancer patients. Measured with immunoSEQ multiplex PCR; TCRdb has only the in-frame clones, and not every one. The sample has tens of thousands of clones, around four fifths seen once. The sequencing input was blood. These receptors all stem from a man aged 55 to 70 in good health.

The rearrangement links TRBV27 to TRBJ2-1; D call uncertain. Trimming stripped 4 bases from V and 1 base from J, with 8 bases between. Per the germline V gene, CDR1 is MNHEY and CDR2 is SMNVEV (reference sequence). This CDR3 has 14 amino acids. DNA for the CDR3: TGTGCCAGCAGTTCTGCAGGATCCTACAATGAGCAGTTCTTC. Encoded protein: CASSSAGSYNEQFF.

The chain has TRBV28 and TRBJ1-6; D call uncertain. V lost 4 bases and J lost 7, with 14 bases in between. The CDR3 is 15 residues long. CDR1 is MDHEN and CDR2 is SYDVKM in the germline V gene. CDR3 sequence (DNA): TGTGCCAGCAGTTCCCATATCGGTCGGAATTCACCCCTCCACTTT. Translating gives CASSSHIGRNSPLHF.

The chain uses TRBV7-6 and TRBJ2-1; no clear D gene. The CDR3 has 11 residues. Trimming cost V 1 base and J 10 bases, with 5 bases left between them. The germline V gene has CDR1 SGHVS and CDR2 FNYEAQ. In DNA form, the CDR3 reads TGTGCCAGCAGCTTAGATCTGGAGCAGTTCTTC. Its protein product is CASSLDLEQFF. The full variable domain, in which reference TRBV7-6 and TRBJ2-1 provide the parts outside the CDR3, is GAGVSQSPRYKVTKRGQDVALRCDPISGHVSLYWYRQALGQGPEFLTYFNYEAQQDKSGLPNDRFSAERPEGSISTLTIQRTEQRDSAMYRCASSLDLEQFFGPGTRLTVL.

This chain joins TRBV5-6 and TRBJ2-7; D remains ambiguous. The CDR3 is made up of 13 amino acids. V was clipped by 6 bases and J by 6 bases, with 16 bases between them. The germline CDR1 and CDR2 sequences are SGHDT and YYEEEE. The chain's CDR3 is CASTVLTRSEQYF. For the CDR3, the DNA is TGTGCCAGCACTGTACTGACGAGATCCGAGCAGTACTTC.

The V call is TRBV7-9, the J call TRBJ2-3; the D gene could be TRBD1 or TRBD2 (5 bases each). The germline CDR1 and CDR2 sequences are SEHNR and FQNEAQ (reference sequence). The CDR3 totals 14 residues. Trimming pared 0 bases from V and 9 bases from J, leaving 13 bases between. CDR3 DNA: TGTGCCAGCAGCTTAGCGGGGCTCGGGGTGACGCAGTATTTT. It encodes CASSLAGLGVTQYF.

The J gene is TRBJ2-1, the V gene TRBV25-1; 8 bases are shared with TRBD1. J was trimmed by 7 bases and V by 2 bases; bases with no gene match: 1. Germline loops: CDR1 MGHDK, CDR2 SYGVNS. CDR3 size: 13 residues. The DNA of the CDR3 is TGTGCCAGCAGTGAAAACAGGGGGAATGAGCAGTTCTTC. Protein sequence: CASSENRGNEQFF.

CDR3 bases: TGTGCCAGCAGAACAGCTAGCGGGGGGGCTGTGGGCGGGGAGCTGTTTTTT. Translating gives CASRTASGGAVGGELFF. This chain links TRBV7-2 with TRBJ2-2; 12 nucleotides line up with TRBD2. J was trimmed by 7 bases and V by 6 bases; bases with no gene match: 12. This CDR3 has 17 residues. Germline V gives CDR1 SGHTA, CDR2 FQGNSA.

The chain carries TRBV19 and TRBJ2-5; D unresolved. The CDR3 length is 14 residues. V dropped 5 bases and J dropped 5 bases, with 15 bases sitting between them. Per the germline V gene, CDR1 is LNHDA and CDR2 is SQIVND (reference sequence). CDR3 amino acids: CASSGIDMRETQYF. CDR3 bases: TGTGCCAGTAGTGGCATAGATATGCGGGAGACCCAGTACTTC.

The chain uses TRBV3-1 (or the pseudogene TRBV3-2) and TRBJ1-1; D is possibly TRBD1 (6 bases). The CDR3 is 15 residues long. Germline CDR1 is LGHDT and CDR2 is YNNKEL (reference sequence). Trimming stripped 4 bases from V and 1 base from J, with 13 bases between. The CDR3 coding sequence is TGTGCCAGCAGCCTACAGGGATCCTGGAACACTGAAGCTTTCTTT. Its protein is CASSLQGSWNTEAFF.

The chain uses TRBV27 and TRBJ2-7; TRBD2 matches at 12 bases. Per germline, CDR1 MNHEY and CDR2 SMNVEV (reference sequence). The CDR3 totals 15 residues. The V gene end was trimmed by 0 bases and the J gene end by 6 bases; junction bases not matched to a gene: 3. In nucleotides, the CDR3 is TGTGCCAGCAGTTTATCGACTAGCGGGAGCGGCGAGCAGTACTTC. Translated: CASSLSTSGSGEQYF.

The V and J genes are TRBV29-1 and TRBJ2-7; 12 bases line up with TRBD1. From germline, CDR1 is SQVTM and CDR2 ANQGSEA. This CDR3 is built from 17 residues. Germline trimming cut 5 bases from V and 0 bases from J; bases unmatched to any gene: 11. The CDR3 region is CSVSGTGGRLSSYEQYF. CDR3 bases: TGCAGCGTTTCCGGGACAGGGGGCCGCCTGAGCTCCTACGAGCAGTACTTC.

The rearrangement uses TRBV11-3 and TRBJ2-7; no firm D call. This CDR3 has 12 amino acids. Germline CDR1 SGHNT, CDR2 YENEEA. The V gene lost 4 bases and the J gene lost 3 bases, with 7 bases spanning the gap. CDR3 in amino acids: CASSSNSYEQYF. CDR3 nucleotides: TGTGCCAGCAGCTCCAACAGCTACGAGCAGTACTTC.

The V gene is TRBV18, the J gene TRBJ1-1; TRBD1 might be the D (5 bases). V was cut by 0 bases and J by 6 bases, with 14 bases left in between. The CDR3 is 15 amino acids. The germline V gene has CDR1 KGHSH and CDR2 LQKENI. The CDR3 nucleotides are TGTGCCAGCTCACCACCGAGCGTGAGCAGGGCTGAAGCTTTCTTT. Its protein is CASSPPSVSRAEAFF.

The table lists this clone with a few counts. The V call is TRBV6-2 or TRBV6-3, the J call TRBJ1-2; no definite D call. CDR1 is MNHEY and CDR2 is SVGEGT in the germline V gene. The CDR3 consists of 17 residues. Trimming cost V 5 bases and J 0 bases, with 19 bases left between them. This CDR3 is CASSTSSAAGANYGYTF. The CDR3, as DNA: TGTGCCAGCAGTACATCCTCAGCAGCAGGAGCTAACTATGGCTACACCTTC.

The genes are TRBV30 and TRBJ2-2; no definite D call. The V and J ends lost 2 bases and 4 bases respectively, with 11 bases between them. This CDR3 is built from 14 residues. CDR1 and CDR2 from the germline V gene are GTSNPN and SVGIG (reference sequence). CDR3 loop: CAWSTSHLTGELFF. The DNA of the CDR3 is TGTGCCTGGAGTACGTCCCATCTCACCGGGGAGCTGTTTTTT. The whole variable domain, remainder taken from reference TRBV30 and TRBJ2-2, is SQTIHQWPATLVQPVGSPLSLECTVEGTSNPNLYWYRQAAGRGLQLLFYSVGIGQISSEVPQNLSASRPQDRQFILSSKKLLLSDSGFYLCAWSTSHLTGELFFGEGSRLTVL.

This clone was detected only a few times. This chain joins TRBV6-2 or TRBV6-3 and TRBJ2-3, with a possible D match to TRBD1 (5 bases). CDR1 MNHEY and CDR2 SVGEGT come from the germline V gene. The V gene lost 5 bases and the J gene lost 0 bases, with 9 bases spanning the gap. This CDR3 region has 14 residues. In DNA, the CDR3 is TGTGCCAGCAGTACGACAGCGAGCACAGATACGCAGTATTTT. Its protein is CASSTTASTDTQYF.

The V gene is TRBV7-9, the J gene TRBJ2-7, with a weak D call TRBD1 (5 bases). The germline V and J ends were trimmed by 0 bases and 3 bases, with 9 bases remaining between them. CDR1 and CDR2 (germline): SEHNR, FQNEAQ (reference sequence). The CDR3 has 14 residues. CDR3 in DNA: TGTGCCAGCAGCTTAGCCAGGGAATACTACGAGCAGTACTTC. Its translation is CASSLAREYYEQYF.

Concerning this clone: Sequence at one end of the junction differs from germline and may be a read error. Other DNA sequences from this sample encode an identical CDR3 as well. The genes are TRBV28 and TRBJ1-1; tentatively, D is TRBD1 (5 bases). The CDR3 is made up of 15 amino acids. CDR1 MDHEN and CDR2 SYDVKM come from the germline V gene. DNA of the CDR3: TGCGCCAGCAGTTTAGGAGGAACAGGGAACACTGAAGCTTTCTTT. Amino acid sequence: CASSLGGTGNTEAFF.

The CDR3 region has the DNA TGTGCCAGTAACGGGGGAGACAGACGAAACAATGAGCAGTTCTTC. It codes for CASNGGDRRNNEQFF. The rearrangement links TRBV19 to TRBJ2-1; tentatively, D is TRBD2 (6 bases). In germline, CDR1 is LNHDA, CDR2 SQIVND (reference sequence). V lost 7 bases and J 5 bases, leaving 18 bases between the germline ends. The CDR3 spans 15 residues.

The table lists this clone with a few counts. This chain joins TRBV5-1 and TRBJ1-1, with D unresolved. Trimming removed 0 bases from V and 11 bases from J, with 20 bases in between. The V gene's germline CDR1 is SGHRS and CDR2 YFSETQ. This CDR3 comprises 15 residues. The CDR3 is CASSLASPDGRRAFF. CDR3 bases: TGCGCCAGCAGCTTGGCTTCCCCGGACGGACGGAGGGCTTTCTTT.

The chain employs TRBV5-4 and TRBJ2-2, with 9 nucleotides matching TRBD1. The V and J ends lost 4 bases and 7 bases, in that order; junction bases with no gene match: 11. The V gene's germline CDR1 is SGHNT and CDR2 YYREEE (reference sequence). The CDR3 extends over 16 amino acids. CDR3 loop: CASSPEGQGWVGELFF. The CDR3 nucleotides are TGTGCCAGCAGCCCAGAGGGACAGGGTTGGGTCGGGGAGCTGTTTTTT.

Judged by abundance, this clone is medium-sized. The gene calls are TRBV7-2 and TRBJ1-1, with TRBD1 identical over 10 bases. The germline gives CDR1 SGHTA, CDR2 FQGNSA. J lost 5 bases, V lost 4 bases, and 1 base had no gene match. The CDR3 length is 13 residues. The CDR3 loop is CASSWDRGTEAFF. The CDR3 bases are TGTGCCAGCAGCTGGGACAGGGGAACTGAAGCTTTCTTT.

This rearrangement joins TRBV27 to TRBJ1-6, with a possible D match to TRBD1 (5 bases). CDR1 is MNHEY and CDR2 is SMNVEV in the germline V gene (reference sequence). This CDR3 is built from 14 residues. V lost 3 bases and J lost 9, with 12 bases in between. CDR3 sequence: CASSFEGRISPLHF. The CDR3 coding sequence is TGTGCCAGCAGTTTTGAGGGGCGGATTTCACCCCTCCACTTT.

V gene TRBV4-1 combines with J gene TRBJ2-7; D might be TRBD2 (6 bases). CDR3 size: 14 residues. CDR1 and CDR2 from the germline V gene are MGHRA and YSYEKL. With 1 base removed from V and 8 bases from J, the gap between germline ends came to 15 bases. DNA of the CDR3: TGCGCCAGCAGCCAAGCCGACGCGCGGGGTAAGCAGTACTTC. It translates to CASSQADARGKQYF.

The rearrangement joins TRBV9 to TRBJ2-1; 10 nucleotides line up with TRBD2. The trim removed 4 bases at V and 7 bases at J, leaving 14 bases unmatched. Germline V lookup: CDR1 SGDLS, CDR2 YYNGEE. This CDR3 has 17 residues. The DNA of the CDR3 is TGTGCCAGCAGCCCCGTGGGGCTGAGCGGGGGGGAAAATGAGCAGTTCTTC. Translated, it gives CASSPVGLSGGENEQFF.

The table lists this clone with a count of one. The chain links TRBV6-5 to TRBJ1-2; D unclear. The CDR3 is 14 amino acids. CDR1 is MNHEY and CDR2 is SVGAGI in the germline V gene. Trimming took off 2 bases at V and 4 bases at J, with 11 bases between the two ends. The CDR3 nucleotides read TGTGCCAGCAGTTACGGGCGGGGAACCTATGGCTACACCTTC. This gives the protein CASSYGRGTYGYTF.